These 25 T cell receptor beta chains were all obtained from the same sample, sequenced in a study of T-cell memory formation after mild COVID-19. TCRdb processed the 5' RACE reads anew with MiXCR; each CDR3 protein has one entry. This table holds roughly 600,000 distinct CDR3 sequences, approximately 19% found once. Sequencing used PBMCs or a T cell subset sorted from them (not recorded which). Receptors originate from an adult woman who had mild COVID-19 (a few samples of this study predate the infection). Cell type and time point are not known.

The chain recombines TRBV3-2 with TRBJ1-2. TRBV3-2 is termed a pseudogene. The CDR3 extends over 13 amino acids. CDR3 sequence: CASSQDSRRGYTF. CDR3 nucleotides: TGTGCCAGCAGCCAAGATAGCAGGAGGGGCTACACCTTC.

This clonotype came up a few times. This rearrangement joins TRBV4-3 to TRBJ1-2; no firm D call. The V and J ends lost 0 bases and 4 bases respectively, with 9 bases between them. CDR1 is LGHNA, CDR2 YSLEER, per germline. The CDR3 is 14 amino acids. The CDR3 sequence: CASSQDLQTYGYTF. The CDR3, as DNA: TGCGCCAGCAGCCAAGATCTCCAGACCTATGGCTACACCTTC.

This chain uses TRBV14 with TRBJ2-1; no clear D gene. The germline V gene encodes CDR1 SGHDN and CDR2 FVKESK. Trimming took 5 bases from V and 11 from J, leaving 13 bases between them. This CDR3 comprises 12 residues. CDR3 nucleotide sequence: TGTGCCAGCAGCTACTCCTCCCAAAAGCAGTTCTTC. As protein: CASSYSSQKQFF.

This clonotype has at least ten counts. The chain carries TRBV5-1 and TRBJ2-3, with a weak D call TRBD1 (6 bases). Germline V gene sequence: CDR1 SGHRS, CDR2 YFSETQ. V dropped 3 bases and J dropped 1 base, with 12 bases sitting between them. The CDR3 has 15 residues. The chain's CDR3 is CASSSTGDRTDTQYF. In DNA form, the CDR3 reads TGCGCCAGCAGCTCGACAGGAGACCGCACAGATACGCAGTATTTT. The whole variable domain, filled in from reference TRBV5-1 and TRBJ2-3, reads KAGVTQTPRYLIKTRGQQVTLSCSPISGHRSVSWYQQTPGQGLQFLFEYFSETQRNKGNFPGRFSGRQFSNSRSEMNVSTLELGDSALYLCASSSTGDRTDTQYFGPGTRLTVL.

The rearrangement links TRBV12-3 or TRBV12-4 to TRBJ2-1; D uncertain. The CDR3 is 14 amino acids. The V end lost 5 bases, the J end lost 0 bases, and 8 bases lay between the germline ends. CDR3 in amino acids: CASSPTASYNEQFF. Written as DNA, the CDR3 is TGTGCCAGCAGTCCGACGGCCTCCTACAATGAGCAGTTCTTC.

There are a few counts of this clonotype. Its ends do not fully match the called genes, so a read error is possible. In nucleotides, the CDR3 is TGTTCCAGCAGCCCAGGGGGCCGGGATGACGAGCAGTACTTC. Protein: CSSSPGGRDDEQYF. This chain uses TRBV5-6 with TRBJ2-7; TRBD1 agrees at 8 bases. Per germline, CDR1 SGHDT and CDR2 YYEEEE. This CDR3 has 14 residues. The variable domain in full, with the rest retrieved from reference TRBV5-6 and TRBJ2-7, is DAGVTQSPTHLIKTRGQQVTLRCSPKSGHDTVSWYQQALGQGPQFIFQYYEEEERQRGNFPDRFSGHQFPNYSSELNVNALLLGDSALYLCSSSPGGRDDEQYFGPGTRLTVT.

This clonotype was counted between two and nine times. V usage is TRBV7-2 and J usage is TRBJ2-7, with 9 bases lining up with TRBD2. Germline loops: CDR1 SGHTA, CDR2 FQGNSA. The CDR3 spans 15 residues. With 3 bases clipped from V and 3 bases from J, the junction kept 6 bases outside the gene matches. The DNA for the CDR3 is TGTGCCAGCAGCTTCCAGACTAGCGGAAACTACGAGCAGTACTTC. Amino acids: CASSFQTSGNYEQYF.

The table lists this clonotype with many counts. The chain links TRBV30 to TRBJ1-2, with no clear D. Trimming pared 0 bases from V and 0 bases from J, leaving 8 bases between. The CDR3 covers 14 residues. Germline CDR1 is GTSNPN and CDR2 is SVGIG (reference sequence). Here the CDR3 DNA reads TGTGCCTGGAGTGTAGGACTGACTAACTATGGCTACACCTTC. It yields the protein CAWSVGLTNYGYTF.

The chain has TRBV9 and TRBJ2-2; D may be TRBD1 (6 bases). Per germline, CDR1 SGDLS and CDR2 YYNGEE. V shed 3 bases and J shed 6 bases, with 15 bases lying between them. CDR3 length: 15 residues. The CDR3 reads CASSEGGSVSGELFF. The DNA for the CDR3 is TGTGCCAGCAGCGAAGGGGGTAGCGTCTCCGGGGAGCTGTTTTTT.

This clonotype was seen ten or more times. This chain links TRBV5-4 with TRBJ2-7; D remains ambiguous. Germline V CDR1 and CDR2: SGHNT, YYREEE (reference sequence). Trimming took 0 bases from V and 2 from J, leaving 9 bases between them. This CDR3 has 14 residues. The CDR3 loop reads CASSLVSSTYEQYF. DNA of the CDR3: TGTGCCAGCAGCTTGGTTAGCAGCACCTACGAGCAGTACTTC.

This clonotype was observed a few times. The chain couples TRBV11-3 to TRBJ2-7; TRBD2 matches at 9 bases. Trimming cost V 4 bases and J 2 bases; bases outside gene matches: 6. Germline-derived CDR1 and CDR2 are SGHNT and YENEEA. CDR3 size: 15 residues. Here the CDR3 reads CASSSRASGTYEQYF. CDR3 in DNA: TGTGCCAGCAGCTCTAGAGCTAGCGGGACCTACGAGCAGTACTTC.

A few counts support this clonotype. The V gene is TRBV11-2, the J gene TRBJ2-3; 7 positions agree with TRBD1. The ends lost 3 bases at V and 3 bases at J; junction bases unmatched: 9. CDR1 SGHAT and CDR2 FQNNGV come from the germline V gene. The CDR3 runs to 16 residues. The CDR3 coding sequence is TGTGCCAGCAGCTTCGGTACAGGGGAGAGAACAGATACGCAGTATTTT. This translates into CASSFGTGERTDTQYF.

The chain combines TRBV5-1 with TRBJ1-1; unclear D gene. Per germline, CDR1 SGHRS and CDR2 YFSETQ. With 4 bases removed from V and 2 bases from J, the gap between germline ends came to 12 bases. The length of the CDR3 is 14 residues. The CDR3 nucleotides are TGCGCCAGCAGCGGAGGAGTGGCAAACACTGAAGCTTTCTTT. This gives the protein CASSGGVANTEAFF.

This clonotype appeared a few times. The rearrangement joins TRBV5-4 to TRBJ2-2; D unclear. Trimming took off 4 bases at V and 2 bases at J, with 6 bases between the two ends. Germline CDR1 reads SGHNT; CDR2 reads YYREEE (reference sequence). The CDR3 totals 13 residues. The CDR3 reads CASSNTNTGELFF. The DNA for the CDR3 is TGTGCCAGCAGCAACACCAACACCGGGGAGCTGTTTTTT.

This sequence joins TRBV24-1 and TRBJ2-3; 7 bases agree with TRBD2. CDR1 and CDR2 from the germline V gene are KGHDR and SFDVKD. V shed 4 bases and J 3 bases; nucleotides not matched to a gene: 9. This CDR3 has 16 residues. The CDR3, as DNA: TGTGCCACCAGTGACCCGACTAGCCCAAAAACAGATACGCAGTATTTT. The encoded protein is CATSDPTSPKTDTQYF.

This clonotype was seen only a few times. The chain joins TRBV6-6 to TRBJ1-5; D is ambiguous. V was pared by 4 bases and J by 0 bases, with 16 bases between. The CDR3 has 17 amino acids. Germline V CDR1 and CDR2: MNHNY, SVGAGI (reference sequence). CDR3 sequence (DNA): TGTGCCAGCAGTTCAGGACGGAGTGAATATAGCAATCAGCCCCAGCATTTT. This translates into CASSSGRSEYSNQPQHF.

The V and J genes are TRBV10-3 and TRBJ2-3; 7 bases map to TRBD2. This CDR3 has 14 amino acids. V lost 7 bases and J lost 3; bases outside the gene matches: 7. From germline, CDR1 is ENHRY and CDR2 SYGVKD. CDR3 DNA: TGTGCCATCATGGCGGGAGAGGTAACAGATACGCAGTATTTT. Amino acids: CAIMAGEVTDTQYF.

This clonotype was observed at least ten times. The chain has TRBV24-1 and TRBJ2-2; D not certain. The CDR3 has 13 amino acids. V was pared by 5 bases and J by 3 bases, with 6 bases between. From germline, CDR1 is KGHDR and CDR2 SFDVKD. The CDR3 sequence: CATSAVYTGELFF. In DNA, the CDR3 is TGTGCCACCAGTGCCGTATACACCGGGGAGCTGTTTTTT.

This clonotype was detected only a few times. This rearrangement joins TRBV6-2 or TRBV6-3 to TRBJ1-2; no clear D. The V gene's germline CDR1 is MNHEY and CDR2 SVGEGT. This CDR3 has 14 residues. Trimming took off 0 bases at V and 4 bases at J, with 9 bases between the two ends. The CDR3 region is CASSYSEGFYGYTF. The CDR3 DNA sequence: TGTGCCAGCAGTTACTCAGAGGGTTTCTATGGCTACACCTTC.

J is TRBJ1-5 and V is TRBV30; D remains ambiguous. Trimming took off 1 base at V and 5 bases at J, with 9 bases between the two ends. Germline CDR1 GTSNPN, CDR2 SVGIG (reference sequence). CDR3 length: 13 residues. The CDR3 protein is CAWSGQMDQPQHF. The CDR3 nucleotides are TGTGCCTGGAGTGGCCAAATGGATCAGCCCCAGCATTTT.

The genes are TRBV19 and TRBJ2-1; 8 nucleotides align to TRBD2. This CDR3 comprises 15 residues. Germline lookup yields CDR1 LNHDA and CDR2 SQIVND (reference sequence). With V trimmed by 3 bases and J by 7 bases, 8 bases remained unmatched. CDR3 DNA: TGTGCCAGTAGTATCACTAGCGGACCATTTAATGAGCAGTTCTTC. Translation: CASSITSGPFNEQFF. The full variable domain, in which reference TRBV19 and TRBJ2-1 provide the parts outside the CDR3, is DGGITQSPKYLFRKEGQNVTLSCEQNLNHDAMYWYRQDPGQGLRLIYYSQIVNDFQKGDIAEGYSVSREKKESFPLTVTSAQKNPTAFYLCASSITSGPFNEQFFGPGTRLTVL.

The J gene is TRBJ2-1, the V gene TRBV19; 9 nucleotides line up with TRBD2. CDR1 and CDR2 from the germline V gene are LNHDA and SQIVND (reference sequence). Germline trimming cut 4 bases from V and 6 bases from J; bases unmatched to any gene: 7. The CDR3 is made up of 15 amino acids. CDR3 nucleotides: TGTGCCAGTAGTAGTATGCCTAGCGGGGCCAATGAGCAGTTCTTC. The encoded protein is CASSSMPSGANEQFF.

This clonotype was seen repeatedly, ten times or more. The V and J genes are TRBV15 and TRBJ2-4, with TRBD2 identical over 8 bases. This CDR3 is 18 amino acids long. The germline CDR1 and CDR2 sequences are LNHNV and YYDKDF (reference sequence). V trimming: 4 bases; J trimming: 3 bases; junction bases outside the gene matches: 14. The CDR3 here is CATSTRILAGWVKNIQYF. As DNA, the CDR3 is TGTGCCACCAGCACGCGCATTTTAGCGGGATGGGTCAAAAACATTCAGTACTTC.

This clonotype was seen a handful of times. The CDR3 DNA reads as TGCGCCAGCAGCCAAGGTGAAGGGGGCGAGCAGTACTTC. Amino acid sequence: CASSQGEGGEQYF. This chain connects TRBV4-3 to TRBJ2-7; perhaps TRBD1 as D (6 bases). This CDR3 comprises 13 residues. V gave up 1 base and J gave up 6 bases, with 10 bases separating them. Germline CDR1 reads LGHNA; CDR2 reads YSLEER.

The V call is TRBV27, the J call TRBJ1-1; D not certain. Trimming removed 5 bases at V and 3 bases at J, with 10 bases between. CDR3 length: 13 residues. Germline lookup yields CDR1 MNHEY and CDR2 SMNVEV (reference sequence). The CDR3 bases are TGTGCCAGCAGTATCAGAGACTACACTGAAGCTTTCTTT. Translating it yields CASSIRDYTEAFF.